Presented here are 15 T cell receptor beta chains from one specimen sequenced in a study of blood T cell repertoires in COVID-19. Assay: immunoSEQ multiplex PCR; the TCRdb copy retains only in-frame clones and omits some. The sample carries 100,000 to 150,000 clones, about 77% recorded once. The sequencing input was peripheral blood. These TCRs come from a human donor in a cohort sampled during active COVID-19.

The chain has TRBV14 and TRBJ2-1; no firm D call. Trimming cost V 1 base and J 2 bases, with 12 bases left between them. This CDR3 has 16 residues. Germline V gene sequence: CDR1 SGHDN, CDR2 FVKESK. The CDR3 DNA reads TGTGCCAGCAGCCAAGGATCCGGGTTGGCCTACAATGAGCAGTTCTTC. It encodes CASSQGSGLAYNEQFF.

The J gene is TRBJ1-1, the V gene TRBV18; D gene uncertain. This CDR3 spans 13 amino acids. Trimming left V 3 bases short and J 12 bases short, with 17 bases between. Germline lookup yields CDR1 KGHSH and CDR2 LQKENI. CDR3 protein: CASSPSADPGTFF. DNA for the CDR3: TGTGCCAGCTCACCTTCAGCGGATCCGGGAACTTTCTTT.

The chain carries TRBV28 and TRBJ1-1; D gene unclear. Germline V gene lookup returns CDR1 MDHEN and CDR2 SYDVKM. The CDR3 is 13 amino acids. The germline V and J ends were trimmed by 6 bases and 0 bases, with 8 bases remaining between them. CDR3 loop: CASRATLNTEAFF. CDR3 nucleotide sequence: TGTGCCAGCAGAGCGACCTTGAACACTGAAGCTTTCTTT. The full variable domain, rest sourced from reference TRBV28 and TRBJ1-1, is DVKVTQSSRYLVKRTGEKVFLECVQDMDHENMFWYRQDPGLGLRLIYFSYDVKMKEKGDIPEGYSVSREKKERFSLILESASTNQTSMYLCASRATLNTEAFFGQGTRLTVV.

The J gene is TRBJ1-2, the V gene TRBV19; 7 bases match TRBD1. CDR3 length: 15 residues. J was trimmed by 2 bases and V by 5 bases; bases with no gene match: 8. Germline V gene sequence: CDR1 LNHDA, CDR2 SQIVND (reference sequence). CDR3 loop: CASSPRTGGNYGYTF. In DNA form, the CDR3 reads TGTGCCAGTAGTCCTCGGACAGGAGGGAACTATGGCTACACCTTC.

The chain is built from TRBV28 and TRBJ2-1, with a tentative D call TRBD2 (6 bases). The ends were cut back, 2 bases at V and 4 bases at J, with 21 bases in the middle. The germline V gene has CDR1 MDHEN and CDR2 SYDVKM. The CDR3 loop spans 18 amino acids. The CDR3 here is CASSLRAKLLRGYNEQFF. The CDR3, as DNA: TGTGCCAGCAGTTTAAGGGCCAAACTGCTGCGGGGATACAATGAGCAGTTCTTC.

The gene calls are TRBV27 and TRBJ2-7; 7 bases fit TRBD1. V lost 0 bases, J lost 4 bases, and 0 bases stayed unmatched. CDR1 MNHEY and CDR2 SMNVEV come from the germline V gene (reference sequence). This CDR3 is built from 13 residues. For the CDR3, the DNA is TGTGCCAGCAGTTTATCCAGGGGGTACGAGCAGTACTTC. Translation: CASSLSRGYEQYF.

Only a few counts were recorded for this clone. The same CDR3 also results from other DNA sequences found in this sample. The rearrangement links TRBV9 to TRBJ1-1; 7 bases are a match to TRBD1. The V segment lost 0 bases and the J segment 0 bases; nucleotides outside the gene matches: 2. The germline gives CDR1 SGDLS, CDR2 YYNGEE. The CDR3 contains 15 residues. The CDR3 sequence: CASSVGDRLNTEAFF. The CDR3 nucleotides read TGTGCCAGCAGCGTAGGGGACAGACTGAACACTGAAGCTTTCTTT.

The CDR3 nucleotides read TGTGCCAGCAGTTTATGGGCAGGGGACAGGGAAAAACTGTTTTTT. Its translation is CASSLWAGDREKLFF. The rearrangement uses TRBV27 and TRBJ1-4; 8 bases are shared with TRBD1. V was pared by 1 base and J by 8 bases, with 6 bases of the junction left unmatched. CDR1 and CDR2 from the germline V gene are MNHEY and SMNVEV (reference sequence). The CDR3 runs to 15 residues.

This chain joins TRBV6-5 and TRBJ2-2; TRBD1 matches 11 bases. V trimming: 7 bases; J trimming: 5 bases; junction bases outside the gene matches: 6. Germline V lookup: CDR1 MNHEY, CDR2 SVGAGI. The CDR3 is 15 residues long. CDR3 DNA sequence: TGTGCCAGCAAAACCGGGACAGGGGGTACCGGGGAGCTGTTTTTT. Its translation: CASKTGTGGTGELFF.

The chain is built from TRBV7-9 and TRBJ1-2; D is unresolved. Germline V gene sequence: CDR1 SEHNR, CDR2 FQNEAQ (reference sequence). V was cut by 3 bases and J by 5 bases, with 13 bases left in between. The CDR3 sequence is 14 residues long. This CDR3 reads CASSFLADLYGYTF. CDR3 in DNA: TGTGCCAGCAGCTTTCTTGCGGACTTGTATGGCTACACCTTC.

V is TRBV5-1 and J is TRBJ1-4; unclear D gene. V lost 4 bases, J lost 8 bases, and 15 bases lay in between. Per the germline V gene, CDR1 is SGHRS and CDR2 is YFSETQ. The CDR3 is 14 amino acids. CDR3 loop: CASSLHGGLEKLFF. The CDR3 nucleotides read TGCGCCAGCAGCCTGCACGGCGGTCTGGAAAAACTGTTTTTT. Supplemented by reference TRBV5-1 and TRBJ1-4, the full variable domain reads KAGVTQTPRYLIKTRGQQVTLSCSPISGHRSVSWYQQTPGQGLQFLFEYFSETQRNKGNFPGRFSGRQFSNSRSEMNVSTLELGDSALYLCASSLHGGLEKLFFGSGTQLSVL.

The chain is built from TRBV7-8 and TRBJ2-5; no clear D gene. Per the germline V gene, CDR1 is SGHVS and CDR2 is FQNEAQ. Trimming removed 1 base from V and 5 bases from J, with 11 bases in between. This CDR3 region has 14 residues. CDR3 nucleotide sequence: TGTGCCAGCAGCTTAGTTGCCGGCAGGGAGACCCAGTACTTC. The encoded protein is CASSLVAGRETQYF. The full variable domain, in which reference TRBV7-8 and TRBJ2-5 provide the parts outside the CDR3, is GAGVSQSPRYKVAKRGQDVALRCDPISGHVSLFWYQQALGQGPEFLTYFQNEAQLDKSGLPSDRFFAERPEGSVSTLKIQRTQQEDSAVYLCASSLVAGRETQYFGPGTRLLVL.

The CDR3 DNA reads as TGCAGTGCTAAGCGGGGGGATACGCAGTATTTT. Protein product: CSAKRGDTQYF. The gene calls are TRBV20-1 and TRBJ2-3; 8 positions agree with TRBD2. CDR1 is DFQATT, CDR2 SNEGSKA, per germline (reference sequence). The V segment lost 4 bases and the J segment 6 bases; nucleotides outside the gene matches: 0. This CDR3 spans 11 amino acids.

The rearrangement uses TRBV5-1 and TRBJ1-4, with D hard to call. Trimming took off 1 base at V and 0 bases at J, with 16 bases between the two ends. CDR3 length equals 18 residues. The germline gives CDR1 SGHRS, CDR2 YFSETQ. The CDR3 DNA sequence: TGCGCCAGCAGCTTGTTCTCCGTACAACCCACAACTAATGAAAAACTGTTTTTT. Amino acids: CASSLFSVQPTTNEKLFF.

This sequence joins TRBV4-3 and TRBJ2-3, with 8 bases matching TRBD1. Trimming took 4 bases from V and 1 from J; bases not matched to a gene: 13. Germline loops: CDR1 LGHNA, CDR2 YSLEER. CDR3 size: 18 residues. The DNA for the CDR3 is TGCGCCAGCAGCCGTACACTTAGGGGGACAGGCCGCACAGATACGCAGTATTTT. Translated, it gives CASSRTLRGTGRTDTQYF.